This T cell receptor beta chain stems from a study of beta chain features in type 1 diabetes. Whole-study findings and limits: PCR could preferentially amplify shorter templates, alike in patients and controls. When Type 1 diabetes patients were examined, their TCRB CDR3s proved moderately but significantly shorter in all four CD4+ subsets.

Germline V gene sequence: CDR1 MNHNY, CDR2 SVGAGI (reference sequence). This CDR3 is built from 13 residues. V lost 5 bases to trimming and J lost 5 bases, with 10 bases between them. Expressed TCRB transcripts were sequenced after all isolated RNA was converted to cDNA. Profiled with immunoSEQ multiplex PCR; TCRdb holds only in-frame clones, not every one. The table has 630,000 or so clones, more than 13% seen once. This clone was found a few times. Its antigen is unidentified. The chain links TRBV6-6 to TRBJ1-5; D is uncertain. The TCR sequence derives from a man between 18 and 29 years old with type 1 diabetes. The material sequenced was naive CD4+ T cells from blood. The CDR3 bases are TGTGCCAGCAGTACCCAGCTCGATCAGCCCCAGCATTTT. This codes for CASSTQLDQPQHF.